Below, one T cell receptor (beta chain) is given with its context. Its antigen is currently not known. There are no base qualities to consult, and no much larger clone falls within one base. The time point tag for this specimen amounts to: cycle 2 day 1 (C2D1) of nivolumab. All trial patients had relapsed after autologous stem cell transplantation, with cohorts A, B and C differing in prior brentuximab vedotin exposure. The trial cohort included 55 to 60 patients with relapsed/refractory classical Hodgkin lymphoma, and each patient had a best overall response of complete response, partial response or progressive disease. Trial patients were treated with single-agent nivolumab in the multi-cohort phase II CheckMate 205 trial. An independent review committee assessed best overall response using the 2007 International Working Group response criteria. PBMCs from the trial were collected at three points: immediately before nivolumab initiation (C1D1), and during therapy at cycle 2 day 1 and cycle 4 day 1. Peripheral blood was collected in 8 mL Vacutainer Cell Preparation Tubes, from which PBMCs were isolated by centrifugation and then cryopreserved.

The Qiagen DNeasy kit was used to extract genomic DNA from unsorted PBMCs and from the negatively selected CD4+ and CD8+ fractions. TCR beta CDR3 regions were subjected to amplification by immunoSEQ multiplex PCR with primers that anneal to V and J segments. A synthetic immune receptor repertoire was used to minimize amplification bias, and any remaining bias was removed computationally after sequencing. The published analysis was carried out like this. Repertoire diversity was quantified as the Shannon entropy index using custom Python scripts. The unsorted, CD4+ and CD8+ repertoires were each analyzed separately, with the exception of combined analyses, where CD4+ and CD8+ sequences were merged in silico. Clonal expansion was defined as at least a 2-fold frequency increase after treatment relative to C1D1, with a pseudocount of 0.5 for undetected baseline clones. Singleton clones were defined as clones with 0 or 1 copy at C1D1, and non-singleton clones were defined as clones with 2 or more copies. Clones expanded in unsorted samples were labelled as CD4+, CD8+ or unknown by matching protein sequences in sorted samples from the same patient. Wilcoxon tests on paired samples were used to test changes in diversity from C1D1 to C4D1. TCRdb stores this immuneACCESS table with in-frame sequences only. Part of the clones is absent; in the studies checked, under half of the shortfall reflects unresolved V genes, and no reason is known for the rest. That table gives V, J and clone size, and the DNA gave D and trimming. This sample has roughly 56,000 clones in its table, and about 88% of those were observed once. Approximately 5.4% of the sample goes to the ten largest clones.

The germline V gene (reference sequence) sets CDR1 to MNHNY and CDR2 to SVGAGI. After removal of 8 bases from V and 10 bases from J, the junction retains 10 bases not matched to a gene. Measured from the cysteine to the phenylalanine, the CDR3 is 13 residues long. The CDR3 DNA has 39 bases and is translated from base 1. This sample was included in a study of PD-1 blockade in classical Hodgkin lymphoma (dated by TCRdb to about 2020). Context from the whole study: Nivolumab dosing was 3 mg/kg intravenously every 2 weeks, continuing until either disease progression or unacceptable toxicity. A peripheral blood immune signature of response to PD-1 blockade in classical Hodgkin lymphoma was defined using TCR beta sequencing and CyTOF. The paper's findings and limits, for the study overall: Baseline diversity similar to that of newly diagnosed patients was observed in trial patients achieving complete response, whereas significantly lower diversity was observed in partial responders and progressors. CD4+ but not CD8+ TCR diversity rose significantly by C4D1 (p=0.0027 vs p=0.16), most apparent in complete responders (p=0.02). Newly diagnosed patients were reported to have lower baseline TCR diversity than healthy donors, and relapsed/refractory patients were reported to have lower baseline TCR diversity still. The study was restricted to a single clinical trial cohort, and the causes of repertoire differences, possibly disease activity or prior therapy, were left undefined. Diversity was lower in patients who began nivolumab less than 1 year after ASCT, so these patients were left out of later analyses to avoid confounding by immune reconstitution.

This material consisted of peripheral blood mononuclear cells (PBMCs), taken before the second cycle of nivolumab. The chain is assembled from TRBV6-6 and TRBJ2-1; TRBD2 aligns with 8 central bases. The TCR was taken from a human donor with classical Hodgkin lymphoma. The DNA sequence is TGTGCCAGCGGGACGGGGGGGCTAAGGGAGCAGTTCTTC. It encodes CASGTGGLREQFF.